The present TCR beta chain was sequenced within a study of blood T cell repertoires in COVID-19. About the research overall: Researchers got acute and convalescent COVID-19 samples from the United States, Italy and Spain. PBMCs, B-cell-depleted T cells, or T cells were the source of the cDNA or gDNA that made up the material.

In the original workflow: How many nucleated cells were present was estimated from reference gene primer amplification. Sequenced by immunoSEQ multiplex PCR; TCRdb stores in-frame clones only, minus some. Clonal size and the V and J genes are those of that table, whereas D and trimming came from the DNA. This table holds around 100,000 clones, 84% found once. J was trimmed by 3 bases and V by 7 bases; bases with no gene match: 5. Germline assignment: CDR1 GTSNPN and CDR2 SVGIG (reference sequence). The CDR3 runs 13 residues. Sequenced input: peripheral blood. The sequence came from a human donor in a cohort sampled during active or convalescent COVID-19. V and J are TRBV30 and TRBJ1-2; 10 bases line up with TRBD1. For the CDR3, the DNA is TGTGCCTTATCGACAGGGGGCTACTATGGCTACACCTTC. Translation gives CALSTGGYYGYTF.